This T cell receptor beta chain is from a study of shared clonotypes between healthy human individuals. Findings and limits, study-wide: When compared with the clonotypes that were shared by all four sorted-subset donors, the non-shared clonotypes turned out to have lower generation probabilities.

V gave up 2 bases and J gave up 3 bases, with 8 bases separating them. There are 14 residues in the CDR3. Germline V gene sequence: CDR1 SGHVS, CDR2 FQNEAQ. Concerning this clone: Antigen unknown. Other DNA sequences from this sample encode an identical CDR3 as well.

Method: immunoSEQ multiplex PCR; TCRdb's copy keeps in-frame clones and lacks some. Of 550,000 to 850,000 clones listed, approximately 72% are singletons. The gene calls are TRBV7-8 and TRBJ1-3; possible D gene TRBD1, 5 bases. This receptor was obtained from a woman in her thirties in good health. The sample taken for sequencing was memory CD4+ T cells sorted from blood. Subset given: CD45RA-negative fraction. CDR3 residues: CASSLQGGGNTIYF. CDR3 coding DNA: TGTGCCAGCAGCTTACAGGGTGGTGGAAACACCATATATTTT. The full variable domain, rest sourced from reference TRBV7-8 and TRBJ1-3, is GAGVSQSPRYKVAKRGQDVALRCDPISGHVSLFWYQQALGQGPEFLTYFQNEAQLDKSGLPSDRFFAERPEGSVSTLKIQRTQQEDSAVYLCASSLQGGGNTIYFGEGSWLTVV.